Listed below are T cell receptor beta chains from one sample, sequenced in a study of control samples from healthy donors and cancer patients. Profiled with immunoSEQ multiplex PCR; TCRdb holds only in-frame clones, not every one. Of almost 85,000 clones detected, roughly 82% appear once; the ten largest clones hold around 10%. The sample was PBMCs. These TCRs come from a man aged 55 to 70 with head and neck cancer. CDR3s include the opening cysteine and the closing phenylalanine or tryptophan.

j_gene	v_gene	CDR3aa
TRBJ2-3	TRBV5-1	CASSLTGPGFTDTQYF
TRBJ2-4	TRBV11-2	CASSLLARRDRGKNIQYF
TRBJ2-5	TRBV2	CASSDFKETQYF
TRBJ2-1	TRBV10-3	CAISVGLNEQFF
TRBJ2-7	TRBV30	CAWSVGGATYEQYF
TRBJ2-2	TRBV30	CAWNPGPLPGELFF
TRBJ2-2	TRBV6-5	CASSYRAGGAGELFF
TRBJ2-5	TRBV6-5	CASGLAGGETQYF
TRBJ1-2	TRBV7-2	CASSLVSYGYTF
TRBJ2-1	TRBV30	CAWMSRTNEQFF
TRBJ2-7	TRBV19	CASSTMWGTYEQYF
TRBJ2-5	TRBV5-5	CASSSGVQRQETQYF
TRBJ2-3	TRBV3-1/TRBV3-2	CASSQGLAGFTDTQYF
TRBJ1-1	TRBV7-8	CASSLQGAVTEAFF
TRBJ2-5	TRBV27	CASSPLHQETQYF
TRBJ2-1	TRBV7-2	CASSPGTEDNEQFF
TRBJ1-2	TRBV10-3	CAISEAGGNYGYTF